Listed below are T cell receptor beta chains from one sample, sequenced in a study of blood T cell repertoires in COVID-19. Generated by immunoSEQ multiplex PCR, the TCRdb table keeps only in-frame clones and is missing some. The profile shows more than 95,000 clones, 81% of them singletons. Material for sequencing was peripheral blood. The receptor set was obtained from a man aged 25-45 years with COVID-19, enrolled during active disease. Each CDR3 is given with its conserved first and last residue.

>TRBV12-3/TRBV12-4|TRBJ2-2
CASSPRRTGELFF
>TRBV10-3|TRBJ1-1
CAITGGVDTEAFF
>TRBV24-1|TRBJ2-5
CATSDQGDRKKTQYF
>TRBV5-1|TRBJ1-1
CASSRGDRGRYTEAFF
>TRBV2|TRBJ2-7
CASIGRSSYEQYF
>TRBV2|TRBJ1-1
CASERMNTEAFF
>TRBV4-2|TRBJ2-7
CASSQERGVGYEQYF
>TRBV6-6|TRBJ2-1
CASTQREYNEQFF
>TRBV5-1|TRBJ1-4
CASAWAGNEKLFF
>TRBV29-1|TRBJ2-7
CSVARSVGRGFYEQYF
>TRBV28|TRBJ1-1
CASRVGGRNTEAFF
>TRBV28|TRBJ2-7
CASRGGTSWVKYF
>TRBV4-1|TRBJ1-1
CASSLEGQPNTEAFF
>TRBV5-4|TRBJ2-3
CASSLAASGWTDTQYF
>TRBV4-1|TRBJ2-1
CASSQRAGGNYNEQFF
>TRBV19|TRBJ1-5
CASSISVVGGQGFQPQHF
>TRBV7-3|TRBJ2-7
CASSESAGGTYEQYF
>TRBV5-1|TRBJ2-7
CASSSTGQGSYEQYF
>TRBV7-2|TRBJ1-3
CASSLDQGATGNTIYF
>TRBV18|TRBJ1-5
CASSPRAGESNQPQHF
>TRBV6-5|TRBJ1-1
CASEGGNTEAFF
>TRBV21-1|TRBJ1-6
CASSSPLISSYNSPLHF